This T cell receptor beta chain was profiled in a study of T cells in localized non-small cell lung cancer. Findings of the study overall: Across samples, adjacent lung featured a median roughly 50 of the top 100 tumor clones. A denser population of T cells in blood accompanied longer overall survival.

Sequenced by immunoSEQ multiplex PCR; TCRdb stores in-frame clones only, minus some. This table has about 59,000 clones, around 90% appearing once. Comments on this clone: What it binds is not known.

The CDR3 covers 15 residues. Trimming removed 5 bases from V and 9 bases from J; junction bases left unmatched: 10. Germline assignment: CDR1 MNHNS and CDR2 SASEGT. The source was peripheral blood, collected before any cancer treatment. J is TRBJ1-6 and V is TRBV6-1, with 7 bases matching TRBD1. The TCR originated in a woman between 40 and 69 years old with stage I lung adenocarcinoma. The CDR3 DNA follows: TGTGCCAGCAGTAGTCCAGGGGGGTTCACTTCACCCCTCCACTTT. Translation: CASSSPGGFTSPLHF.